This T cell receptor beta chain was documented in a study of blood T cells in healthy people across ages. The CDR3 runs 14 residues. Per the germline V gene, CDR1 is DFQATT and CDR2 is SNEGSKA (reference sequence). The V end lost 0 bases, the J end lost 0 bases, and 5 bases lay between the germline ends. The use of a sample-barcoded 5' primer and a J-beta primer mix characterized a second PCR of about 6 to 12 cycles. TCRdb analysed the 5' RACE reads with MiXCR anew, one entry per CDR3 protein. The sample has about 1.1 million distinct CDR3 sequences, more than 30% seen once; the top ten hold around 12%. This clonotype was seen more than once but under ten times.

The chain has TRBV20-1 and TRBJ1-4; D not resolved. Sequencing was performed on blood. This clonotype was obtained from a man younger than 30 in good health. The CDR3 reads CSAREGATNEKLFF. CDR3 coding DNA: TGCAGTGCTAGAGAGGGCGCAACTAATGAAAAACTGTTTTTT.